This TCR beta chain was obtained from a study of T-cell reconstitution after alpha-beta-depleted transplantation in children. This clonotype was recorded many times. Unique molecular identifiers were used to barcode this TCRbeta library. TCRdb re-called the PCR reads with MiXCR, one entry per CDR3 protein. This table has over 200,000 distinct CDR3 sequences, about 11% appearing once. V was trimmed by 5 bases and J by 0 bases, leaving 11 bases between them. Germline-derived CDR1 and CDR2 are SGHTA and FQGNSA. The CDR3 covers 15 residues. The sequencing used PBMCs, collected before TCRalphabeta/CD19-depleted stem cell transplant. The receptor was isolated from a child under two years old with acute myeloid leukemia, due to receive a stem cell transplant. The rearrangement links TRBV7-2 to TRBJ1-5; tentative D call: TRBD1 (6 bases). CDR3 nucleotide sequence: TGTGCCAGCAGCCCACAGGGTTATAGCAATCAGCCCCAGCATTTT. As protein: CASSPQGYSNQPQHF. Supplemented by reference TRBV7-2 and TRBJ1-5, the full variable domain reads GAGVSQSPSNKVTEKGKDVELRCDPISGHTALYWYRQSLGQGLEFLIYFQGNSAPDKSGLPSDRFSAERTGGSVSTLTIQRTQQEDSAVYLCASSPQGYSNQPQHFGDGTRLSIL.